The entry that follows covers one T cell receptor beta chain sequence. The V and J ends lost 0 bases and 0 bases respectively, with 10 bases between them. This CDR3 region has 16 residues. The germline V gene encodes CDR1 SGHDT and CDR2 YYEEEE. This entry belongs to a study of shared clonotypes between healthy human individuals. Assay used: immunoSEQ multiplex PCR; TCRdb lists only in-frame clones, some missing. The sample lists 2 million to 2.5 million clones; almost 96% were seen once. The receptor was isolated from a young man in good health. Source material: naive CD4+ T cells sorted from blood. The subset is: CD45RA+ positively selected. The chain links TRBV5-6 to TRBJ1-5; D call uncertain. In DNA form, the CDR3 reads TGTGCCAGCAGCTTGGGGGTATCGCCTAGCAATCAGCCCCAGCATTTT. Amino acid sequence: CASSLGVSPSNQPQHF. Using reference TRBV5-6 and TRBJ1-5 for the parts outside the CDR3, the full variable domain is DAGVTQSPTHLIKTRGQQVTLRCSPKSGHDTVSWYQQALGQGPQFIFQYYEEEERQRGNFPDRFSGHQFPNYSSELNVNALLLGDSALYLCASSLGVSPSNQPQHFGDGTRLSIL.